The TCR beta chain described here comes from a study of shared clonotypes between healthy human individuals. Overall study findings and caveats: Among donors, clonotype sharing was expected to be affected by sequencing depth. Generation probabilities of non-shared clonotypes were lower (relative to those shared by all four donors).

Produced via immunoSEQ multiplex PCR; TCRdb's table is partial and in-frame only. This repertoire shows fewer than 400,000 clones, over 65% found once; its top ten account for 10%. V trimming: 4 bases; J trimming: 7 bases; junction bases outside the gene matches: 9. Germline V gene lookup returns CDR1 SGDLS and CDR2 YYNGEE. This CDR3 is built from 16 residues. Of note for this clone: The target antigen is unknown.

The chain links TRBV9 to TRBJ2-2; 11 nucleotides line up with TRBD2. The receptor comes from a man aged 25-45 years in good health. Sequences were obtained from memory CD4+ T cells sorted from blood. Documented subset: CD45RA-negative fraction. The CDR3 region is CASSSLAGGSNGELFF. CDR3 in DNA: TGTGCCAGCAGCTCATTAGCGGGAGGGTCTAACGGGGAGCTGTTTTTT.